The 17 T cell receptor beta chains given below trace back to one sample, sequenced in a study of vaccination effects on CD4 cells after COVID-19. The antigens these receptors bind are not known. The protocol was immunoSEQ multiplex PCR, while the TCRdb copy is restricted to in-frame clones and leaves out a portion. The table lists tens of thousands of clones, 74% of them singletons. Prior to sequencing, the ViraFEST assay stimulated PBMC with viral peptide pools, which expanded the antigen-specific CD4+ T cells. The authors isolated CD4+ T cells after around nine days of culture. Two-dose vaccination with either BNT162b2 or mRNA-1273 was given to the participants. Sequenced material: CD4+ T cells from PBMCs cultured with HCoV-229E spike peptides, taken after COVID-19 vaccination. Source of these receptors: a human donor who received a COVID-19 vaccine.

In regard to this clone: Within the sample, other DNA sequences also encode this same CDR3. The chain has TRBV5-1 and TRBJ2-2; D gene uncertain. This CDR3 region has 15 residues. In germline, CDR1 is SGHRS, CDR2 YFSETQ. V was cut by 0 bases and J by 1 base, with 7 bases left in between. The CDR3 spells CASSLAAGNTGELFF. CDR3 bases: TGCGCCAGCAGCTTGGCGGCAGGGAACACCGGGGAGCTGTTTTTT.

CDR3 sequence (DNA): TGTGCCAGTAGTATATGGGGGACAGATACGCAGTATTTT. Encoded protein: CASSIWGTDTQYF. The chain is built from TRBV19 and TRBJ2-3; either TRBD1 or TRBD2 may fit D (5 bases each). The CDR3 length is 13 residues. Germline-derived CDR1 and CDR2 are LNHDA and SQIVND (reference sequence). Trimming pared 2 bases from V and 3 bases from J, leaving 6 bases between.

CDR3 coding DNA: TGTGCCACCAGTCCCACAGGTTCCCAAGAGACCCAGTACTTC. Protein: CATSPTGSQETQYF. The chain employs TRBV24-1 and TRBJ2-5; D may be TRBD1 (5 bases). V gave up 6 bases and J gave up 1 base, with 11 bases separating them. Germline assignment: CDR1 KGHDR and CDR2 SFDVKD. The CDR3 covers 14 residues.

The chain has TRBV5-1 and TRBJ2-5, with 15 bases fitting TRBD2. The germline CDR1 and CDR2 sequences are SGHRS and YFSETQ. CDR3 length equals 16 residues. V lost 2 bases, J lost 5 bases, and 4 bases stayed unmatched. In DNA form, the CDR3 reads TGCGCCAGCAGCTTTGGGACTAGCGGGGGGCGGGAGACCCAGTACTTC. Encoded protein: CASSFGTSGGRETQYF. Full variable domain (outside the CDR3, taken from reference TRBV5-1 and TRBJ2-5): KAGVTQTPRYLIKTRGQQVTLSCSPISGHRSVSWYQQTPGQGLQFLFEYFSETQRNKGNFPGRFSGRQFSNSRSEMNVSTLELGDSALYLCASSFGTSGGRETQYFGPGTRLLVL.

The CDR3 loop reads CASSQPYTGELFF. The CDR3 region has the DNA TGCGCCAGCAGCCAACCCTACACCGGGGAGCTGTTTTTT. This rearrangement joins TRBV4-1 to TRBJ2-2; the D is unclear. This CDR3 has 13 residues. V shed 2 bases and J shed 3 bases, with 4 bases lying between them. The germline CDR1 and CDR2 sequences are MGHRA and YSYEKL.

A single count supports this clone. The chain is built from TRBV19 and TRBJ1-3, with a possible D match to TRBD1 (6 bases). V was shortened by 7 bases and J by 4 bases, with 14 bases between the two germline ends. Germline-derived CDR1 and CDR2 are LNHDA and SQIVND (reference sequence). There are 14 residues in the CDR3. The CDR3 sequence: CASTKDRSGNTIYF. In nucleotides, the CDR3 is TGTGCCAGTACCAAGGACAGAAGCGGAAACACCATATATTTT.

This chain uses TRBV7-8 with TRBJ1-1, with 8 bases matching TRBD1. The germline CDR1 and CDR2 sequences are SGHVS and FQNEAQ. With V trimmed by 3 bases and J by 2 bases, 5 bases remained unmatched. The CDR3 is 15 amino acids. In DNA, the CDR3 is TGTGCCAGCAGCTTCCGGGACAGGCAAAACACTGAAGCTTTCTTT. It specifies CASSFRDRQNTEAFF.

V gene TRBV5-1 combines with J gene TRBJ2-5; D possibly matches TRBD1 or TRBD2 (5 bases each). The CDR3 is 14 residues long. Trimming removed 3 bases at V and 5 bases at J, with 14 bases between. Germline CDR1 reads SGHRS; CDR2 reads YFSETQ. The CDR3 loop is CASSSRGFQETQYF. DNA for the CDR3: TGCGCCAGCAGCTCACGGGGCTTCCAGGAGACCCAGTACTTC.

This clone was seen once. V usage is TRBV7-3 and J usage is TRBJ2-5; D is possibly TRBD2 (7 bases). The CDR3 has 15 amino acids. The germline V gene encodes CDR1 SGHTA and CDR2 FQGTGA. V was shortened by 2 bases and J by 5 bases, with 15 bases between the two germline ends. The CDR3 here is CASSLYRGGDETQYF. The CDR3 nucleotides are TGTGCCAGCAGCTTATATAGGGGGGGGGATGAGACCCAGTACTTC.

The chain has TRBV29-1 and TRBJ1-1; 8 nucleotides agree with TRBD1. The CDR3 covers 14 residues. V was pared by 8 bases and J by 1 base, with 9 bases of the junction left unmatched. Germline assignment: CDR1 SQVTM and CDR2 ANQGSEA. The CDR3 coding sequence is TGCAGCATGGGGGGTGGGACAGGGAACACTGAAGCTTTCTTT. Translated: CSMGGGTGNTEAFF.

The chain uses TRBV5-1 and TRBJ2-5; D uncertain. Germline V lookup: CDR1 SGHRS, CDR2 YFSETQ. V shed 2 bases and J shed 1 base, with 6 bases lying between them. The CDR3 extends over 13 amino acids. For the CDR3, the DNA is TGCGCCAGCAGCTTCGGCCTCCAAGAGACCCAGTACTTC. It translates to CASSFGLQETQYF.

The chain joins TRBV9 to TRBJ1-1; TRBD1 matches at 7 bases. Germline CDR1 reads SGDLS; CDR2 reads YYNGEE. This CDR3 is built from 15 residues. With V trimmed by 4 bases and J by 1 base, 7 bases remained unmatched. CDR3 nucleotide sequence: TGTGCCAGCAGCACCCGGGACAGACAGAACACTGAAGCTTTCTTT. Protein product: CASSTRDRQNTEAFF.

The chain has TRBV27 and TRBJ2-7; 8 positions agree with TRBD2. The CDR3 spans 16 residues. Losses at the gene ends were 3 bases for V and 2 bases for J; bases not matched to a gene: 9. CDR1 is MNHEY and CDR2 is SMNVEV in the germline V gene (reference sequence). CDR3 in amino acids: CASSFVRSGMPYEQYV. CDR3 in DNA: TGTGCCAGCAGTTTTGTCCGTAGCGGGATGCCCTACGAGCAGTACGTC.

This chain connects TRBV9 to TRBJ2-2; weak D call: TRBD1 (5 bases). The germline gives CDR1 SGDLS, CDR2 YYNGEE. This CDR3 contains 17 residues. Trimming removed 0 bases at V and 6 bases at J, with 18 bases between. CDR3 loop: CASSVEAGASDPGELFF. CDR3 nucleotide sequence: TGTGCCAGCAGCGTAGAGGCTGGGGCGAGCGATCCCGGGGAGCTGTTTTTT.

The V gene is TRBV2, the J gene TRBJ2-5; 8 nucleotides align to TRBD2. With 7 bases clipped from V and 5 bases from J, the junction kept 18 bases outside the gene matches. This CDR3 region has 17 residues. Germline CDR1 reads SNHLY; CDR2 reads FYNNEI. DNA of the CDR3: TGTGCCAGCAATTTGTTCGGGGGGGCAGGGGTTGGGGAGACCCAGTACTTC. It yields the protein CASNLFGGAGVGETQYF.

This clone was seen more than once but under ten times. The chain combines TRBV28 with TRBJ1-3; perhaps TRBD1 as D (6 bases). Germline-derived CDR1 and CDR2 are MDHEN and SYDVKM. Trimming shortened V by 6 bases and J by 4 bases, and 16 bases separated the two germline ends. This CDR3 is 15 amino acids long. CDR3 loop: CASSYTGTYGNTIYF. CDR3 DNA: TGTGCCAGCAGCTACACAGGGACATACGGAAACACCATATATTTT.

The rearrangement uses TRBV4-3 and TRBJ2-6, with 9 bases that match TRBD2. J was trimmed by 2 bases and V by 0 bases; bases with no gene match: 5. This CDR3 has 18 amino acids. The germline gives CDR1 LGHNA, CDR2 YSLEER. CDR3 in DNA: TGCGCCAGCAGCCAAGATTTGGCTAGCGGGGCTGGGGCCAACGTCCTGACTTTC. Its translation: CASSQDLASGAGANVLTF.